Listed below are T cell receptor beta chains from one sample, sequenced in a study of blood T cell repertoires in COVID-19. Using immunoSEQ multiplex PCR, the repertoire was profiled, and TCRdb retains in-frame clones only, with some absent. This table has a few hundred thousand clones, 88% appearing once. The sample taken for sequencing was PBMCs or T cells enriched from blood (not recorded which). Receptor source: a woman in her thirties or forties who had recovered from COVID-19. Both conserved end residues are part of each CDR3.

V | CDR3
TRBV5-6 | CASSLGRGEHQPQHF
TRBV5-1 | CASSWLWGGEKNIQYF
TRBV3-1/TRBV3-2 | CASSQVRVLETEAFF
TRBV7-9 | CASSLAGGLFDEQYF
TRBV10-2 | CASSEGGWGYGYTF
TRBV7-8 | CASTWTSEYNEQFF
TRBV14 | CASSTRAGVEKLFF
TRBV25-1 | CASRVGAGTEAFF
TRBV11-2 | CASSFVESDQETQYF
TRBV6-1 | CASSDPLRDRKNIQYF
TRBV7-2 | CASSLGSGAGYGYTF
TRBV27 | CASSLRLAGAADRDNEQFF
TRBV6-2/TRBV6-3 | CASSTRARQGRRSNEQFF
TRBV18 | CASSPVGLQETQYF
TRBV4-3 | CASSQDPPGPQHF
TRBV10-1 | CASSEYPGYSNYGYTF